The clone carrying this T cell receptor beta chain was found a few times. Its antigen is as yet unknown. This specimen belongs to a study of T-cell memory formation after mild COVID-19. Study context: TCR clusters were mostly confined to one donor each. Study findings and constraints: Some clones that responded turned up in pre-infection memory, which suggests that cross-reactive memory joined in. Clones contracting across day 15 to 85 had a balanced CD4/CD8 profile; later expanding clones leaned CD4+. The CD4+ clones that contracted clustered mainly within CM and EM, and the CD8+ clones concentrated in EMRA.

The junction had 3 bases not matched to a gene; V was cut back by 11 bases and J by 2 bases. Germline V gene sequence: CDR1 SGHTA, CDR2 FQGNSA. The CDR3 sequence is 12 residues long. TCRdb recomputed calls from the 5' RACE reads with MiXCR, one row per CDR3 protein. The sample yields some 260,000 distinct CDR3 sequences, about 17% seen once. The rearrangement joins TRBV7-2 to TRBJ2-7; TRBD1 matches at 10 bases. Sequenced: PBMCs or a T cell subset sorted from them (not recorded which). This clonotype originated in a man between 18 and 29 years old who had mild COVID-19 (a few samples of this study predate the infection). Cell type and time point are not known. This chain's CDR3 is CACGQGAYEQYF. DNA for the CDR3: TGTGCCTGTGGACAGGGGGCCTACGAGCAGTACTTC. Full variable domain (missing parts from reference TRBV7-2 and TRBJ2-7): GAGVSQSPSNKVTEKGKDVELRCDPISGHTALYWYRQSLGQGLEFLIYFQGNSAPDKSGLPSDRFSAERTGGSVSTLTIQRTQQEDSAVYLCACGQGAYEQYFGPGTRLTVT.